What follows are 18 T cell receptor beta chains derived from one specimen sequenced in a study of blood T cell repertoires in COVID-19. Repertoires were generated with immunoSEQ multiplex PCR, while TCRdb's copy carries only in-frame clones and drops some. The table records approximately 300,000 clones, around 89% of them present only once. Sequencing was performed on peripheral blood. Every receptor here comes from a man aged 18 to 30 who had recovered from COVID-19.

This sequence joins TRBV4-1 and TRBJ2-1, with TRBD2 as a possible D gene (5 bases). This CDR3 is 19 amino acids long. Trimming stripped 0 bases from V and 0 bases from J, with 18 bases between. From germline, CDR1 is MGHRA and CDR2 YSYEKL. The CDR3 sequence: CASSQDMVPSGSSYNEQFF. Here the CDR3 DNA reads TGCGCCAGCAGCCAAGATATGGTACCGTCGGGAAGCTCCTACAATGAGCAGTTCTTC.

This clone has a single count. V gene TRBV18 combines with J gene TRBJ2-5, with D perhaps matching TRBD2 (6 bases). The CDR3 length is 18 residues. Germline V gene lookup returns CDR1 KGHSH and CDR2 LQKENI. Trimming removed 2 bases at V and 3 bases at J, with 22 bases between. CDR3 coding DNA: TGTGCCAGCTCACCATGGGGAGGACGGCTAGGAGGCGAAGAGACCCAGTACTTC. Translating it yields CASSPWGGRLGGEETQYF.

V gene TRBV7-2 combines with J gene TRBJ1-1; weak D call: TRBD1 (6 bases). The ends were cut back, 6 bases at V and 8 bases at J, with 16 bases in the middle. Looked up from germline, CDR1 is SGHTA and CDR2 is FQGNSA. The CDR3 loop spans 13 amino acids. CDR3 amino acids: CASSGGPAREAFF. The CDR3, as DNA: TGTGCCAGCAGTGGGGGCCCGGCAAGGGAAGCTTTCTTT. Based on the CDR3 plus reference TRBV7-2 and TRBJ1-1, the full variable domain is GAGVSQSPSNKVTEKGKDVELRCDPISGHTALYWYRQSLGQGLEFLIYFQGNSAPDKSGLPSDRFSAERTGGSVSTLTIQRTQQEDSAVYLCASSGGPAREAFFGQGTRLTVV.

This clone was seen only once. This chain links TRBV4-2 with TRBJ1-2; D possibly corresponds to TRBD1 (5 bases). Between the trimmed V and J ends, which lost 0 bases and 0 bases, there was a span of 11 bases. The germline gives CDR1 LGHNA, CDR2 YNFKEQ. The CDR3 length is 16 residues. The CDR3 DNA reads as TGTGCCAGCAGCCAAGATTGGGGGGAGACTAACTATGGCTACACCTTC. Translating gives CASSQDWGETNYGYTF.

This rearrangement joins TRBV19 to TRBJ2-5; D is possibly TRBD2 (7 bases). The germline CDR1 and CDR2 sequences are LNHDA and SQIVND (reference sequence). The CDR3 sequence is 15 residues long. V lost 5 bases, J lost 5 bases, and 18 bases lay in between. This CDR3 is CASSLHNGGPETQYF. The CDR3 DNA sequence: TGTGCCAGTAGTCTCCATAACGGGGGGCCGGAGACCCAGTACTTC.

This clone has more than one count but fewer than ten. The genes are TRBV4-2 and TRBJ1-1, with D possibly TRBD1 on 5 matching bases. Trimming left V 4 bases short and J 3 bases short, with 9 bases between. Germline V CDR1 and CDR2: LGHNA, YNFKEQ. The CDR3 length is 13 residues. The CDR3 nucleotides read TGTGCCAGCAGCCCCTTAGGGGACACTGAAGCTTTCTTT. Amino acids: CASSPLGDTEAFF.

Comment on this clone: Mismatch with germline at one junction end may stem from a read error. This chain connects TRBV7-6 to TRBJ1-2; 9 nucleotides line up with TRBD1. The V gene's germline CDR1 is SGHVS and CDR2 FNYEAQ. The CDR3 loop spans 13 amino acids. The CDR3 protein is CAIRGTRDRELPF. CDR3 in DNA: TGTGCCATCCGGGGTACTCGGGACAGGGAGCTCCCCTTC.

The chain is built from TRBV10-3 and TRBJ1-5; D gene unclear. Trimming removed 10 bases from V and 4 bases from J, with 14 bases in between. Germline assignment: CDR1 ENHRY and CDR2 SYGVKD. This CDR3 is 13 amino acids long. The CDR3 spells CATSDGENQPQHF. The CDR3 DNA reads as TGTGCCACCTCCGACGGGGAGAATCAGCCCCAGCATTTT.

The chain recombines TRBV10-3 with TRBJ1-5, with 9 bases that match TRBD1. This CDR3 has 14 residues. Germline V CDR1 and CDR2: ENHRY, SYGVKD. J was trimmed by 6 bases and V by 6 bases; bases with no gene match: 6. CDR3 DNA: TGTGCCATCAGCGGACAGGGGACGGGTCAGCCCCAGCATTTT. Translating gives CAISGQGTGQPQHF.

This clone was recorded only once. The rearrangement uses TRBV2 and TRBJ2-1; D remains unclear. This CDR3 has 13 residues. The V gene lost 3 bases and the J gene lost 6 bases, with 9 bases spanning the gap. Germline V gene data show CDR1 as SNHLY and CDR2 as FYNNEI. Here the CDR3 reads CASSEYSPNEQFF. CDR3 in DNA: TGTGCCAGCAGTGAGTACAGTCCCAATGAGCAGTTCTTC.

This chain uses TRBV6-1 with TRBJ1-4, with 10 positions matching TRBD1. There are 15 residues in the CDR3. CDR1 is MNHNS and CDR2 is SASEGT in the germline V gene. With 2 bases clipped from V and 6 bases from J, the junction kept 3 bases outside the gene matches. The CDR3 DNA reads as TGTGCCAGCAGTGAACTAGGACAGGGGGATGAAAAACTGTTTTTT. It codes for CASSELGQGDEKLFF.

Worth noting for this clone: The germline gene is not matched at one end of the junction; a read error may be the cause. The rearrangement joins TRBV6-2 or TRBV6-3 to TRBJ1-5, with D unresolved. This CDR3 has 15 residues. Germline assignment: CDR1 MNHEY and CDR2 SVGEGT. The CDR3 nucleotides read TGTGCCAGCGGCCCATACCCCCTTAGCACTCAGCCCCAGCATTTT. As protein: CASGPYPLSTQPQHF.

The V gene is TRBV14, the J gene TRBJ2-1; D perhaps matches TRBD2 (5 bases). Trimming took off 1 base at V and 9 bases at J, with 10 bases between the two ends. This CDR3 has 13 residues. Looked up from germline, CDR1 is SGHDN and CDR2 is FVKESK. CDR3 region: CASSQGGSTEQFF. The CDR3 DNA reads as TGTGCCAGCAGCCAAGGAGGGTCGACTGAGCAGTTCTTC. Full variable domain (rest looked up from reference TRBV14 and TRBJ2-1): EAGVTQFPSHSVIEKGQTVTLRCDPISGHDNLYWYRRVMGKEIKFLLHFVKESKQDESGMPNNRFLAERTGGTYSTLKVQPAELEDSGVYFCASSQGGSTEQFFGPGTRLTVL.

V is TRBV2 and J is TRBJ2-2; possibly TRBD2 for D (5 bases). CDR3 size: 16 residues. V dropped 4 bases and J dropped 3 bases, with 15 bases sitting between them. Germline V gives CDR1 SNHLY, CDR2 FYNNEI. The CDR3 here is CASSVGLARYTGELFF. In DNA form, the CDR3 reads TGTGCCAGCAGTGTGGGTCTAGCCAGATACACCGGGGAGCTGTTTTTT. Complete variable domain (other parts from reference TRBV2 and TRBJ2-2): EPEVTQTPSHQVTQMGQEVILRCVPISNHLYFYWYRQILGQKVEFLVSFYNNEISEKSEIFDDQFSVERPDGSNFTLKIRSTKLEDSAMYFCASSVGLARYTGELFFGEGSRLTVL.

This chain uses TRBV5-1 with TRBJ1-4; maybe TRBD1 (5 bases). V lost 4 bases and J lost 0, with 28 bases in between. CDR1 and CDR2 from the germline V gene are SGHRS and YFSETQ. The CDR3 extends over 21 amino acids. The CDR3 spells CASSPRGWGRGLSATNEKLFF. CDR3 DNA sequence: TGCGCCAGCAGCCCCCGAGGTTGGGGACGGGGACTGAGCGCAACTAATGAAAAACTGTTTTTT. Filled out from reference TRBV5-1 and TRBJ1-4, the complete variable domain reads KAGVTQTPRYLIKTRGQQVTLSCSPISGHRSVSWYQQTPGQGLQFLFEYFSETQRNKGNFPGRFSGRQFSNSRSEMNVSTLELGDSALYLCASSPRGWGRGLSATNEKLFFGSGTQLSVL.

The rearrangement links TRBV20-1 to TRBJ2-1; D not resolved. From germline, CDR1 is DFQATT and CDR2 SNEGSKA (reference sequence). The CDR3 loop spans 13 amino acids. The ends were cut back, 3 bases at V and 5 bases at J, with 11 bases in the middle. CDR3 sequence: CSASLRLDNEQFF. The CDR3 DNA sequence: TGCAGTGCTAGTCTCAGGCTGGACAATGAGCAGTTCTTC.

V is TRBV29-1 and J is TRBJ1-1; TRBD1 agrees at 11 bases. The CDR3 is 12 residues long. CDR1 and CDR2 (germline): SQVTM, ANQGSEA. The J segment lost 5 bases and the V segment lost 7 bases, leaving 3 bases of the junction unmatched. The CDR3 here is CSGTGGPTEAFF. For the CDR3, the DNA is TGCAGCGGGACAGGGGGCCCAACTGAAGCTTTCTTT.

The rearrangement uses TRBV19 and TRBJ1-3; D gene ambiguous. CDR1 is LNHDA, CDR2 SQIVND, per germline (reference sequence). This CDR3 contains 14 residues. V was cut by 5 bases and J by 0 bases, with 8 bases left in between. CDR3 sequence (DNA): TGTGCCAGTAGTCTCGGGAACTCTGGAAACACCATATATTTT. This sequence encodes CASSLGNSGNTIYF.